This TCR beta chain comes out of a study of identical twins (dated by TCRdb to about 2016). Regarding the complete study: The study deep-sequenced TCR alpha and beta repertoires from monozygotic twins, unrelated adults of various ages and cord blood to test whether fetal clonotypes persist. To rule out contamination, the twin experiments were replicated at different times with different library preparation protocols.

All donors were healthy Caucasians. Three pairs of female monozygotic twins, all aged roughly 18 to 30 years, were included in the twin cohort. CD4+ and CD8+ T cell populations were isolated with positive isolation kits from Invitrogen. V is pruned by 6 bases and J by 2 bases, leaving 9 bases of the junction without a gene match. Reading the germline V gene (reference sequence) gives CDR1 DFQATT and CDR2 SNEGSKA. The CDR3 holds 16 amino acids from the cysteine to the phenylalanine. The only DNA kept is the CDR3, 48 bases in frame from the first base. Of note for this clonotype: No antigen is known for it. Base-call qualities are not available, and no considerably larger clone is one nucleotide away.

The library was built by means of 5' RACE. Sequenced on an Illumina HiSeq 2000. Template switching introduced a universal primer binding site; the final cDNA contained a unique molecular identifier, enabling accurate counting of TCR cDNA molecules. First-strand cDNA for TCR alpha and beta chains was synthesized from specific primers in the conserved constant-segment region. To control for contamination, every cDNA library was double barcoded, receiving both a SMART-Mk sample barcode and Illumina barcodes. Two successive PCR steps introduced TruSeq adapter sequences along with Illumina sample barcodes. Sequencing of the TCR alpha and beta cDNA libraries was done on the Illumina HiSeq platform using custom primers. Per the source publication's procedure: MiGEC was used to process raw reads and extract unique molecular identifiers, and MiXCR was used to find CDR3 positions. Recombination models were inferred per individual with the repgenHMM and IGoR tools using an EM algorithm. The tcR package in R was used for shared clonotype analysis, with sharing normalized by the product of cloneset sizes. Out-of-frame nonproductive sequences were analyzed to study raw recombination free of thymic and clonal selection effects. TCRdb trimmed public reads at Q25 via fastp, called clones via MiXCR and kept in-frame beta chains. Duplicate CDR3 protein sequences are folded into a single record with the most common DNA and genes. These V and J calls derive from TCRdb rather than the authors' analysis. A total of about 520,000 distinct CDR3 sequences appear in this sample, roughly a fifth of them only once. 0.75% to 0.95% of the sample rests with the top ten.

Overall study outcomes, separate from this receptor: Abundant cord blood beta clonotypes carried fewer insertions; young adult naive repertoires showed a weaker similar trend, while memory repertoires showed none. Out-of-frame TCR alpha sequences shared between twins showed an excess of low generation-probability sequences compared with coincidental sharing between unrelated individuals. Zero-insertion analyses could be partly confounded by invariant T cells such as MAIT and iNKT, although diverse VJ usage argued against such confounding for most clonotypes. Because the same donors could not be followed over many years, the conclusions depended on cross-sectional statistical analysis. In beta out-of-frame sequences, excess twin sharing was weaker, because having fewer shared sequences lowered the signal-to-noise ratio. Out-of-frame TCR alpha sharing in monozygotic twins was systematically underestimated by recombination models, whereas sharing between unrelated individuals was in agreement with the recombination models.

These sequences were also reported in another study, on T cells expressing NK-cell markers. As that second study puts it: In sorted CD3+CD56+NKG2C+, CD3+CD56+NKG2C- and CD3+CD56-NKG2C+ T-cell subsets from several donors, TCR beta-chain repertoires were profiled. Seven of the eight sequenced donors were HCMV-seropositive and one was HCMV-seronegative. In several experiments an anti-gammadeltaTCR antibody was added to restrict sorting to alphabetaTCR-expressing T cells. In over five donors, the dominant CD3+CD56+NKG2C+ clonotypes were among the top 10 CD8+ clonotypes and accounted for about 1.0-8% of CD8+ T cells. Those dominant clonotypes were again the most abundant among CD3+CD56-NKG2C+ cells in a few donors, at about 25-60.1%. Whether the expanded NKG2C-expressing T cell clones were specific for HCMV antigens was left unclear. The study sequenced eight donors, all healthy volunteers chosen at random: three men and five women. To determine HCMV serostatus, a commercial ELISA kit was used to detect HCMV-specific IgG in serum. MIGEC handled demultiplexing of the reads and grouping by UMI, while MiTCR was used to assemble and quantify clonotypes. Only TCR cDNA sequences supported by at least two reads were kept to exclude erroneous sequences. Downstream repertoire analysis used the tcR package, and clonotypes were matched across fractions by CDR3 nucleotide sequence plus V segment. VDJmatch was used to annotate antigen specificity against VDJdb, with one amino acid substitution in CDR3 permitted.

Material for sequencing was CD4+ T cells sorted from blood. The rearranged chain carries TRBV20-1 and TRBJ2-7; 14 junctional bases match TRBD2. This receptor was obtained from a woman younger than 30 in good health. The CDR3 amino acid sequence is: CSAAGTSGGPTYEQYF. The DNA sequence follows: TGCAGTGCCGCCGGGACTAGCGGGGGACCGACCTACGAGCAGTACTTC.